A selection of T cell receptor beta chains follows, all from one sample in a study of monozygotic twins with inflammatory bowel disease. TCRdb reprocessed the 5' RACE reads and reports one entry per CDR3 protein, with no DNA. The sample totals about 380,000 distinct CDR3 sequences. Sequencing was carried out using blood. All receptors derive from a human donor with ulcerative colitis or Crohn's disease, or a healthy co-twin of an affected twin (not recorded which). Both conserved end residues are part of each CDR3.

v_gene: TRBV18
j_gene: TRBJ2-3
CDR3aa: CASSTRLFSTGGYTDTQYF

v_gene: TRBV20-1
j_gene: TRBJ1-2
CDR3aa: CSARVKGPNYGYTF

v_gene: TRBV5-1
j_gene: TRBJ2-2
CDR3aa: CASSISGVNTGELFF

v_gene: TRBV5-1
j_gene: TRBJ2-7
CDR3aa: CASTTFSEVGYEQYF

v_gene: TRBV29-1
j_gene: TRBJ1-2
CDR3aa: CSVESGVSYGYTF

v_gene: TRBV9
j_gene: TRBJ1-1
CDR3aa: CASSVGPENTEAFF

v_gene: TRBV6-5
j_gene: TRBJ2-7
CDR3aa: CASSRGTSGDYEQYF

v_gene: TRBV5-4
j_gene: TRBJ2-1
CDR3aa: CASSLPGQAYNEQFF

v_gene: TRBV18
j_gene: TRBJ2-3
CDR3aa: CASDRDVINPDTQYF

v_gene: TRBV27
j_gene: TRBJ1-4
CDR3aa: CASSLQGNEKLFF

v_gene: TRBV24-1
j_gene: TRBJ2-5
CDR3aa: CATSDPRTPQETQYF

v_gene: TRBV6-2/TRBV6-3
j_gene: TRBJ2-3
CDR3aa: CASSYYGRQGDTQYF

v_gene: TRBV5-1
j_gene: TRBJ2-2
CDR3aa: CASSQGGGANTGELFF

v_gene: TRBV27
j_gene: TRBJ2-6
CDR3aa: CASSSIGTGANVLTF

v_gene: TRBV18
j_gene: TRBJ2-2
CDR3aa: CASSPRQGDTGELFF

v_gene: TRBV20-1
j_gene: TRBJ1-2
CDR3aa: CSASGQGVYGYTF

v_gene: TRBV12-3/TRBV12-4
j_gene: TRBJ2-7
CDR3aa: CASSLWAAKQYF

v_gene: TRBV7-3
j_gene: TRBJ2-3
CDR3aa: CASSLQPSGGGDTQYF

v_gene: TRBV6-2/TRBV6-3
j_gene: TRBJ1-6
CDR3aa: CASTPSDVGNSPLHF

v_gene: TRBV4-2
j_gene: TRBJ2-3
CDR3aa: CASSQEGDTQYF

v_gene: TRBV5-1
j_gene: TRBJ1-1
CDR3aa: CASSRDAYSRIAEAFF

v_gene: TRBV27
j_gene: TRBJ2-2
CDR3aa: CATNGDGTGELFF

v_gene: TRBV7-2
j_gene: TRBJ2-5
CDR3aa: CASTTHWAVETQYF

v_gene: TRBV7-9
j_gene: TRBJ2-1
CDR3aa: CASRGRGGYNEQFF

v_gene: TRBV27
j_gene: TRBJ1-6
CDR3aa: CASRELNSPLHF

v_gene: TRBV7-3
j_gene: TRBJ2-6
CDR3aa: CASTPTGSSSGANVLTF

v_gene: TRBV19
j_gene: TRBJ1-1
CDR3aa: CASSVFGGAEAFF

v_gene: TRBV7-2
j_gene: TRBJ1-5
CDR3aa: CASSQGGGQPQHF

v_gene: TRBV5-5
j_gene: TRBJ1-1
CDR3aa: CASSFFLNTEAFF

v_gene: TRBV20-1
j_gene: TRBJ2-1
CDR3aa: CSARDPRAGGLNNEQFF

v_gene: TRBV20-1
j_gene: TRBJ2-5
CDR3aa: CSAGETSLQETQYF

v_gene: TRBV12-3/TRBV12-4
j_gene: TRBJ2-7
CDR3aa: CASSGRDSYEQYF

v_gene: TRBV5-1
j_gene: TRBJ2-5
CDR3aa: CASSLGGFQETQYF

v_gene: TRBV15
j_gene: TRBJ2-7
CDR3aa: CATSRDAGGSSYEQYF

v_gene: TRBV11-2
j_gene: TRBJ2-5
CDR3aa: CASSFTGGLETQYF

v_gene: TRBV6-5
j_gene: TRBJ1-3
CDR3aa: CASSFGYSGNTIYF

v_gene: TRBV5-5
j_gene: TRBJ1-2
CDR3aa: CASSLVTGVYGYTF

v_gene: TRBV30
j_gene: TRBJ1-6
CDR3aa: CAWTYYNSPLHF

v_gene: TRBV2
j_gene: TRBJ2-7
CDR3aa: CASSDVGSPSYEQYF

v_gene: TRBV20-1
j_gene: TRBJ1-2
CDR3aa: CSAVIQGSGGYTF

v_gene: TRBV11-2
j_gene: TRBJ2-1
CDR3aa: CASSAESRGGYNEQFF

v_gene: TRBV12-3/TRBV12-4
j_gene: TRBJ2-2
CDR3aa: CASSPGTGGLGELFF

v_gene: TRBV29-1
j_gene: TRBJ2-7
CDR3aa: CSVRTGSTYEQYF

v_gene: TRBV24-1
j_gene: TRBJ2-2
CDR3aa: CATSDLQGDTGELFF

v_gene: TRBV12-3/TRBV12-4
j_gene: TRBJ2-3
CDR3aa: CASSLIADTQYF

v_gene: TRBV12-3/TRBV12-4
j_gene: TRBJ2-3
CDR3aa: CASIRDTNTDTQYF